Each of the 28 T cell receptor beta chains below was sequenced from the same sample in a study of regulatory T cells in long-lasting Graves disease listed by TCRdb under 2021. The sample's time point label, in plain terms: persistent/refractory GD, antithyroid drugs over 5 years with positive TRAb. For both TCR sequencing and RNA sequencing, RNA was extracted from PBMCs using TRIzol. The library was made by multiplex PCR. The listed sequencing device is Illumina HiSeq 4000. iRepertoire HTBI primers and Arm-PCR amplification of CDR3 regions were used to construct TCR beta libraries. TCRdb reprocessing: public reads trimmed at Q25 with fastp, clones called with MiXCR, in-frame beta chains kept. For every CDR3 protein sequence, its rows merge into one entry that carries the most common genes and DNA. The table for this sample lists about 340,000 distinct CDR3 sequences; 15% to 20% of them were counted only once. The top ten constitute less than 35% of the sample.

The specimen was peripheral blood mononuclear cells (PBMCs), collected when the disease was refractory, from a patient treated with antithyroid drugs. The receptors were sampled from a female donor with Graves disease.

This clonotype appeared a few times. The chain has TRBV3-1 and TRBJ2-1; D is unclear. Per the germline V gene, CDR1 is LGHDT and CDR2 is YNNKEL (reference sequence). The germline V and J ends were trimmed by 2 bases and 8 bases, with 7 bases remaining between them. This CDR3 is built from 12 residues. CDR3 amino acids: CASSQLGDEQFF. For the CDR3, the DNA is TGTGCCAGCAGCCAATTGGGTGATGAGCAGTTCTTC.

This sequence joins TRBV4-1 and TRBJ1-1; 10 bases fit TRBD1. This CDR3 has 15 amino acids. Trimming took 5 bases from V and 6 from J; bases not matched to a gene: 9. The germline V gene encodes CDR1 MGHRA and CDR2 YSYEKL. CDR3 residues: CASSAPGTGDPEAFF. The CDR3 nucleotides are TGCGCCAGCAGCGCACCCGGGACAGGGGATCCTGAAGCTTTCTTT.

This clonotype has only a few counts. The chain joins TRBV6-2 or TRBV6-3 to TRBJ2-7; D uncertain. The CDR3 loop spans 14 amino acids. Trimming removed 8 bases from V and 0 bases from J, with 14 bases in between. The germline V gene has CDR1 MNHEY and CDR2 SVGEGT. The CDR3 DNA reads TGTGCCAGCGGCCGAGAGATCCTCTCCTACGAGCAGTACTTC. It translates to CASGREILSYEQYF.

The rearrangement joins TRBV7-9 to TRBJ2-5; weak D call: TRBD1 (6 bases). The CDR3 has 15 residues. Per germline, CDR1 SEHNR and CDR2 FQNEAQ (reference sequence). Trimming left V 1 base short and J 3 bases short, with 12 bases between. CDR3 sequence (DNA): TGTGCCAGCAGCTTAGGCAGGGGCCGGAAAGAGACCCAGTACTTC. Translating it yields CASSLGRGRKETQYF.

This clonotype was counted many times. V and J are TRBV6-1 and TRBJ2-6; D is undetermined. The V end lost 5 bases, the J end lost 2 bases, and 7 bases lay between the germline ends. Germline CDR1 and CDR2: MNHNS and SASEGT. The CDR3 totals 14 residues. The CDR3 spells CASSRVAGANVLTF. The CDR3 nucleotides are TGTGCCAGCAGTAGGGTTGCTGGGGCCAACGTCCTGACTTTC.

The gene calls are TRBV5-4 and TRBJ1-1; TRBD1 aligns across 8 bases. The CDR3 has 19 amino acids. J gave up 0 bases and V 6 bases, and 19 bases lay outside the gene matches. Germline CDR1 SGHNT, CDR2 YYREEE (reference sequence). The DNA of the CDR3 is TGTGCCAGCAAAGACGCTAGACAGGGGACTCAATTGATGAACACTGAAGCTTTCTTT. Translated: CASKDARQGTQLMNTEAFF.

In this sample, this clonotype turned up a few times. This chain joins TRBV6-1 and TRBJ1-4; 7 positions match TRBD1. Per the germline V gene, CDR1 is MNHNS and CDR2 is SASEGT. V gave up 6 bases and J gave up 7 bases; unmatched junction bases: 8. This CDR3 region has 14 residues. In nucleotides, the CDR3 is TGTGCCAGCAGCTTCGGACAGGAGGGTGAAAAACTGTTTTTT. The encoded protein is CASSFGQEGEKLFF.

A word on this clonotype: A much larger clone is a single base away; this may be a read error. DNA for the CDR3: TGTGCCAGCTGTTCGCGCCGGGCCGCGGAGCAGTACTTC. It yields the protein CASCSRRAAEQYF. The chain links TRBV28 to TRBJ2-7; D gene ambiguous. V was shortened by 8 bases and J by 7 bases, with 18 bases between the two germline ends. This CDR3 has 13 amino acids. The germline V gene encodes CDR1 MDHEN and CDR2 SYDVKM.

This clonotype was seen repeatedly, ten times or more. The rearrangement joins TRBV7-2 to TRBJ1-5; the D is unclear. Trimming left V 1 base short and J 6 bases short, with 10 bases between. CDR3 size: 14 residues. Germline values: CDR1 SGHTA, CDR2 FQGNSA. The DNA for the CDR3 is TGTGCCAGCAGCTTAGTAGGGTTAGGTCAGCCCCAGCATTTT. Its translation is CASSLVGLGQPQHF.

A few counts support this clonotype. The chain is built from TRBV30 and TRBJ2-5; D remains unclear. Between the trimmed V and J ends, which lost 4 bases and 4 bases, there was a span of 10 bases. CDR1 GTSNPN and CDR2 SVGIG come from the germline V gene (reference sequence). This CDR3 has 12 amino acids. The CDR3 spells CAWKGLGETQYF. CDR3 nucleotide sequence: TGTGCCTGGAAAGGGTTAGGAGAGACCCAGTACTTC.

Ten or more counts support this clonotype. The chain carries TRBV12-3 or TRBV12-4 and TRBJ2-6; D remains ambiguous. The ends were cut back, 1 base at V and 2 bases at J, with 6 bases in the middle. This CDR3 region has 15 residues. The CDR3 coding sequence is TGTGCCAGCAGTTTAGGGGTGGCTGGGGCCAACGTCCTGACTTTC. This gives the protein CASSLGVAGANVLTF.

The chain carries TRBV18 and TRBJ1-5; tentatively, D is TRBD1 (6 bases). Germline CDR1 KGHSH, CDR2 LQKENI. V lost 0 bases, J lost 3 bases, and 9 bases lay in between. The CDR3 is 15 amino acids. The CDR3 loop reads CASSPPGGTNQPQHF. The DNA for the CDR3 is TGTGCCAGCTCACCACCCGGGGGCACCAATCAGCCCCAGCATTTT.

This sequence joins TRBV12-3 or TRBV12-4 and TRBJ1-1; no clear D gene. This CDR3 is 16 amino acids long. Trimming left V 1 base short and J 0 bases short, with 12 bases between. CDR3 residues: CASSLGATALNTEAFF. CDR3 coding DNA: TGTGCCAGCAGTTTAGGAGCGACGGCTCTGAACACTGAAGCTTTCTTT.

The sample holds many counts of this clonotype. The chain recombines TRBV11-2 with TRBJ2-5, with 9 positions matching TRBD2. CDR3 length: 16 residues. V was pared by 3 bases and J by 3 bases, with 8 bases of the junction left unmatched. Germline loops: CDR1 SGHAT, CDR2 FQNNGV. CDR3 nucleotide sequence: TGTGCCAGCAGCTTTCCCCTAGCGGGACCTAAAGAGACCCAGTACTTC. Its translation: CASSFPLAGPKETQYF. Looking up the rest from reference TRBV11-2 and TRBJ2-5 gives the full variable domain: EAGVAQSPRYKIIEKRQSVAFWCNPISGHATLYWYQQILGQGPKLLIQFQNNGVVDDSQLPKDRFSAERLKGVDSTLKIQPAKLEDSAVYLCASSFPLAGPKETQYFGPGTRLLVL.

This clonotype was recorded many times. This chain uses TRBV6-5 with TRBJ1-6; D might be TRBD1 (6 bases). The CDR3 sequence is 14 residues long. V was cut by 2 bases and J by 7 bases, with 9 bases left in between. Germline V gene sequence: CDR1 MNHEY, CDR2 SVGAGI. Written as DNA, the CDR3 is TGTGCCAGCAGTTACGGACAGAGAAATTCACCCCTCCACTTT. Its protein product is CASSYGQRNSPLHF.

This chain links TRBV4-1 with TRBJ1-2; no definite D call. The V end lost 8 bases, the J end lost 2 bases, and 15 bases lay between the germline ends. The CDR3 extends over 14 amino acids. Per the germline V gene, CDR1 is MGHRA and CDR2 is YSYEKL. The CDR3 region has the DNA TGCGCCAGCCTAGGGCCGGGGAGGAACTATGGCTACACCTTC. It codes for CASLGPGRNYGYTF.

This clonotype occurred a few times. The V and J genes are TRBV4-2 and TRBJ2-6; D remains ambiguous. CDR1 is LGHNA and CDR2 is YNFKEQ in the germline V gene. The CDR3 sequence is 14 residues long. Trimming removed 4 bases at V and 2 bases at J, with 6 bases between. The CDR3 DNA reads as TGTGCCAGCAGCCTCAATCCTGGGGCCAACGTCCTGACTTTC. It specifies CASSLNPGANVLTF.

The V call is TRBV6-1, the J call TRBJ1-5, with 8 bases fitting TRBD1. J lost 6 bases, V lost 6 bases, and 10 bases had no gene match. The length of the CDR3 is 15 residues. Looked up from germline, CDR1 is MNHNS and CDR2 is SASEGT. CDR3 sequence: CASSQDRVRSQPQHF. In DNA form, the CDR3 reads TGTGCCAGCAGCCAGGACAGGGTTCGCTCTCAGCCCCAGCATTTT.

The CDR3 DNA is TGTGCCAGCAGATATAGGGGCGACTCCTACGAGCAGTACTTC. The encoded protein is CASRYRGDSYEQYF. This chain connects TRBV7-8 to TRBJ2-7; weak D call: TRBD1 (5 bases). CDR1 and CDR2 from the germline V gene are SGHVS and FQNEAQ. This CDR3 has 14 amino acids. V was shortened by 6 bases and J by 0 bases, with 12 bases between the two germline ends.

The table lists this clonotype with many counts. The chain recombines TRBV12-3 or TRBV12-4 with TRBJ1-1, with 8 bases identical to TRBD1. This CDR3 is built from 13 residues. The J segment lost 8 bases and the V segment lost 6 bases, leaving 8 bases of the junction unmatched. CDR3 residues: CASSSGQVREAFF. The CDR3 DNA follows: TGTGCCAGCAGCTCGGGACAGGTCAGAGAAGCTTTCTTT.

This clonotype was recorded many times. This chain's CDR3 is CATSAGRTNTEAFF. The DNA of the CDR3 is TGTGCCACCTCTGCAGGACGGACGAACACTGAAGCTTTCTTT. This chain links TRBV24-1 with TRBJ1-1; D gene ambiguous. Germline assignment: CDR1 KGHDR and CDR2 SFDVKD. The CDR3 length is 14 residues. V lost 9 bases to trimming and J lost 1 base, with 14 bases between them.

This clonotype was observed a few times. The V gene is TRBV27, the J gene TRBJ2-5, with 9 bases lining up with TRBD2. Trimming took 6 bases from V and 4 from J; bases not matched to a gene: 12. CDR3 size: 16 residues. CDR1 and CDR2 from the germline V gene are MNHEY and SMNVEV (reference sequence). CDR3 DNA: TGTGCCAGCAGGGGCCTTCGGCGGGGGGGCTCAGAGACCCAGTACTTC. It translates to CASRGLRRGGSETQYF.

About this clonotype itself: A much larger clone lies a single base off, so this may be a read error. The chain is built from TRBV6-4 and TRBJ1-1; TRBD1 is a possible D gene (5 bases). The CDR3 runs 12 residues. Germline CDR1 reads MRHNA; CDR2 reads SNTAGT. The CDR3 reads CASSYYTGEALF. Written as DNA, the CDR3 is TGTGCCAGCAGTTACTATACAGGAGAAGCTCTCTTT.

As DNA, the CDR3 is TGTGCCAGCAGCGTAGACCCTTATGATGGAAACACCATATATTTT. This codes for CASSVDPYDGNTIYF. The V gene is TRBV12-3 or TRBV12-4, the J gene TRBJ1-3; no definite D call. The V end lost 6 bases, the J end lost 3 bases, and 15 bases lay between the germline ends. This CDR3 has 15 residues.

This clonotype showed up many times. The V call is TRBV12-3 or TRBV12-4, the J call TRBJ2-7, with 14 bases lining up with TRBD2. The CDR3 sequence is 16 residues long. The trim removed 1 base at V and 7 bases at J, leaving 6 bases unmatched. The CDR3 DNA reads TGTGCCAGCAGTTTAGAGTGGGGACTAGCGGGAGTGGAGCAGTACTTC. Translation gives CASSLEWGLAGVEQYF.

V gene TRBV7-2 combines with J gene TRBJ2-1, with D perhaps matching TRBD2 (5 bases). CDR1 and CDR2 (germline): SGHTA, FQGNSA. V was shortened by 0 bases and J by 8 bases, with 17 bases between the two germline ends. This CDR3 is 16 amino acids long. The CDR3 loop reads CASSLARAPLVDEQFF. For the CDR3, the DNA is TGTGCCAGCAGCTTAGCGCGGGCGCCGCTAGTGGATGAGCAGTTCTTC.

This clonotype was observed many times. This chain joins TRBV28 and TRBJ2-6; D might be TRBD2 (6 bases). The ends were cut back, 7 bases at V and 2 bases at J, with 12 bases in the middle. Per germline, CDR1 MDHEN and CDR2 SYDVKM. CDR3 length equals 15 residues. The chain's CDR3 is CASNRGEAGANVLTF. CDR3 sequence (DNA): TGTGCCAGCAACCGCGGGGAGGCTGGGGCCAACGTCCTGACTTTC.

This clonotype was observed at least ten times. The chain recombines TRBV27 with TRBJ2-7, with D possibly being TRBD1 (5 bases). The V gene lost 2 bases and the J gene lost 1 base, with 6 bases spanning the gap. The germline V gene has CDR1 MNHEY and CDR2 SMNVEV (reference sequence). The CDR3 consists of 13 residues. The CDR3 region is CASSLKGSYEQYF. Here the CDR3 DNA reads TGTGCCAGCAGTTTAAAGGGGTCCTACGAGCAGTACTTC.